The next 13 T cell receptor beta chains were all read from a single sample in a study of CD8 T cells in ankylosing spondylitis. TCRdb reprocessed the 5' RACE reads with MiXCR, giving one entry per CDR3 protein. The top ten hold roughly 0.99% of the sample, which has about 340,000 distinct CDR3 sequences, about 15% seen once. Sequencing was done on a sample of blood, either unsorted or a sorted T cell fraction (not recorded which). These receptors all stem from a male donor with ankylosing spondylitis or in good health (not recorded which).

The V and J genes are TRBV11-2 and TRBJ1-1; D remains ambiguous. The CDR3 has 13 residues. Trimming pared 3 bases from V and 4 bases from J, leaving 9 bases between. CDR1 and CDR2 from the germline V gene are SGHAT and FQNNGV. The CDR3 protein is CASSLLLLTEAFF. For the CDR3, the DNA is TGTGCCAGCAGCTTGCTACTTCTCACTGAAGCTTTCTTT.

This clonotype was seen more than once but under ten times. The chain uses TRBV12-3 or TRBV12-4 and TRBJ1-6; 9 nucleotides agree with TRBD1. The CDR3 has 15 amino acids. V was clipped by 7 bases and J by 7 bases; unmatched bases: 8. CDR3 amino acids: CASTPSGTGNSPLHF. For the CDR3, the DNA is TGTGCCAGCACTCCTTCCGGGACAGGGAATTCACCCCTCCACTTT.

V is TRBV20-1 and J is TRBJ2-4; unclear D gene. Germline V CDR1 and CDR2: DFQATT, SNEGSKA (reference sequence). V was cut by 0 bases and J by 5 bases, with 14 bases left in between. CDR3 length equals 15 residues. The DNA of the CDR3 is TGCAGTGCTAGAGATCCTAGGCTGGGCCAAAACATTCAGTACTTC. Translation: CSARDPRLGQNIQYF.

This clonotype was detected ten times or more. The rearrangement links TRBV27 to TRBJ1-2; D is undetermined. Germline CDR1 and CDR2: MNHEY and SMNVEV (reference sequence). This CDR3 has 15 residues. Trimming took off 0 bases at V and 4 bases at J, with 12 bases between the two ends. CDR3 nucleotide sequence: TGTGCCAGCAGTTTATCGGCCCCTTTTTTCTATGGCTACACCTTC. It translates to CASSLSAPFFYGYTF.

This clonotype was counted a few times. This chain links TRBV11-3 with TRBJ2-2; 7 positions match TRBD2. Trimming took 5 bases from V and 0 from J; bases not matched to a gene: 6. The CDR3 totals 16 residues. Germline CDR1 and CDR2: SGHNT and YENEEA. CDR3 in DNA: TGTGCCAGCAGCCCGGGGGGAGGCGCGAACACCGGGGAGCTGTTTTTT. Protein sequence: CASSPGGGANTGELFF.

The chain recombines TRBV25-1 with TRBJ2-7, with D perhaps TRBD1 (5 bases). Between the trimmed V and J ends, which lost 3 bases and 3 bases, there was a span of 9 bases. CDR1 and CDR2 from the germline V gene are MGHDK and SYGVNS. The CDR3 has 13 residues. This CDR3 reads CASSDPGHYEQYF. CDR3 bases: TGTGCCAGCAGTGACCCAGGGCACTACGAGCAGTACTTC.

The rearrangement joins TRBV20-1 to TRBJ2-1, with a weak D call TRBD2 (6 bases). Germline CDR1 is DFQATT and CDR2 is SNEGSKA (reference sequence). V was shortened by 5 bases and J by 1 base, with 18 bases between the two germline ends. The CDR3 consists of 16 residues. The CDR3 DNA follows: TGCAGTGCTCCCCCCCATGGGGACTTTTCCTACAATGAGCAGTTCTTC. It yields the protein CSAPPHGDFSYNEQFF.

This clonotype was detected only a few times. The J gene is TRBJ1-6, the V gene TRBV3-1; no firm D call. Germline CDR1 is LGHDT and CDR2 is YNNKEL (reference sequence). The CDR3 spans 15 residues. Between the trimmed V and J ends, which lost 6 bases and 1 base, there was a span of 10 bases. CDR3 residues: CASRHLASYNSPLHF. CDR3 DNA: TGTGCCAGCAGGCACCTGGCGTCCTATAATTCACCCCTCCACTTT.

This clonotype was seen at least ten times. V and J are TRBV2 and TRBJ2-3; tentative D call: TRBD2 (5 bases). From germline, CDR1 is SNHLY and CDR2 FYNNEI. V shed 4 bases and J shed 2 bases, with 19 bases lying between them. CDR3 size: 17 residues. The CDR3 coding sequence is TGTGCCAGCAGTGTTAGGTTCGGGGAGTATCACACAGATACGCAGTATTTT. Residues: CASSVRFGEYHTDTQYF.

This clonotype was observed a few times. The chain joins TRBV13 to TRBJ2-2; 7 bases align to TRBD1. The CDR3 spans 18 residues. Trimming took 0 bases from V and 0 from J; bases not matched to a gene: 7. CDR1 is PRHDT and CDR2 is FYEKMQ in the germline V gene (reference sequence). Written as DNA, the CDR3 is TGTGCCAGCAGCTTAGGCCCAGGGGGACCTACGAACACCGGGGAGCTGTTTTTT. Its translation is CASSLGPGGPTNTGELFF. Looking up the rest from reference TRBV13 and TRBJ2-2 gives the full variable domain: AAGVIQSPRHLIKEKRETATLKCYPIPRHDTVYWYQQGPGQDPQFLISFYEKMQSDKGSIPDRFSAQQFSDYHSELNMSSLELGDSALYFCASSLGPGGPTNTGELFFGEGSRLTVL.

V is TRBV19 and J is TRBJ1-1; TRBD1 is a possible D gene (5 bases). The CDR3 extends over 15 amino acids. The ends were cut back, 4 bases at V and 0 bases at J, with 12 bases in the middle. Germline-derived CDR1 and CDR2 are LNHDA and SQIVND (reference sequence). CDR3 region: CASSTRGTVNTEAFF. In DNA, the CDR3 is TGTGCCAGTAGTACTCGGGGGACGGTGAACACTGAAGCTTTCTTT.

This clonotype turned up a few times. The genes are TRBV5-1 and TRBJ2-7; 8 bases agree with TRBD1. V shed 0 bases, J shed 5 bases, and the junction held 4 bases outside the gene matches. Germline loops: CDR1 SGHRS, CDR2 YFSETQ. This CDR3 has 14 residues. The CDR3 region has the DNA TGCGCCAGCAGCTTGGGACAGGGGTTCGACGAGCAGTACTTC. Its translation is CASSLGQGFDEQYF.

This clonotype was seen many times. J is TRBJ1-2 and V is TRBV27; the match to TRBD1 covers 7 bases. CDR1 MNHEY and CDR2 SMNVEV come from the germline V gene (reference sequence). The J segment lost 2 bases and the V segment lost 5 bases, leaving 8 bases of the junction unmatched. CDR3 size: 15 residues. The CDR3: CASSIQGLRNYGYTF. The CDR3 coding sequence is TGTGCCAGCAGTATACAGGGGCTCCGAAACTATGGCTACACCTTC.